This paragraph covers one T cell receptor beta chain sequence. The data were taken from a study of shared clonotypes between healthy human individuals. Clones were read by immunoSEQ multiplex PCR, and TCRdb kept only the in-frame ones, dropping some. The sample holds millions of clones; roughly 92% are singletons and the top ten take about 0.13%. V lost 0 bases and J lost 7, with 13 bases in between. This CDR3 contains 15 residues. The germline gives CDR1 SGHRS, CDR2 YFSETQ. The sequencing input was naive CD4+ T cells sorted from blood. Sample subset: CD45RA+ positively selected. The rearrangement links TRBV5-1 to TRBJ2-2; D may be TRBD2 (5 bases). This sequence was found in a man aged 18 to 29 in good health. In DNA, the CDR3 is TGCGCCAGCAGCTTGGACGTTTACGGGATCGGGGAGCTGTTTTTT. Translated: CASSLDVYGIGELFF.